The source of this T cell receptor (beta chain) is a study of blood T cell repertoires in COVID-19. The CDR3 is made up of 13 amino acids. From germline, CDR1 is SGHTA and CDR2 FQGNSA. Trimming pared 5 bases from V and 5 bases from J, leaving 12 bases between. In the study's own analysis: The assay estimated nucleated cells by amplifying reference gene primers. Produced via immunoSEQ multiplex PCR; TCRdb's table is partial and in-frame only. V and J calls and clone size are given by that table; D and trimming were obtained from the DNA. The sample has fewer than 110,000 clones, approximately 80% seen once; the top ten hold 12%.

Sequenced material: peripheral blood. The TCR comes from a human donor in a cohort sampled during active COVID-19. This rearrangement joins TRBV7-2 to TRBJ1-2; perhaps TRBD1 as D (6 bases). The DNA of the CDR3 is TGTGCCAGCAGCCCGGACAGTCCTTATGGCTACACCTTC. Its protein is CASSPDSPYGYTF.